This TCR beta chain stems from a study of T cell changes during pregnancy in multiple sclerosis. TCRdb's table, derived via immunoSEQ multiplex PCR, lists solely in-frame clones and lacks some. The sample contains tens of thousands of clones, about nine tenths of which appear only once. V shed 8 bases and J 3 bases; nucleotides not matched to a gene: 14. Germline V gene sequence: CDR1 LNHDA, CDR2 SQIVND (reference sequence). This CDR3 has 17 amino acids. The TCR was taken from a female donor with multiple sclerosis, enrolled in a pregnancy study. The chain links TRBV19 to TRBJ2-5; TRBD2 matches 11 bases. Sequenced material: CD8+ T cells from peripheral blood mononuclear cells, taken in the second trimester of pregnancy. In nucleotides, the CDR3 is TGTGCCAGTTCCTTAGTTCCCGGGACTAGCGGTGAAGAGACCCAGTACTTC. It encodes CASSLVPGTSGEETQYF.